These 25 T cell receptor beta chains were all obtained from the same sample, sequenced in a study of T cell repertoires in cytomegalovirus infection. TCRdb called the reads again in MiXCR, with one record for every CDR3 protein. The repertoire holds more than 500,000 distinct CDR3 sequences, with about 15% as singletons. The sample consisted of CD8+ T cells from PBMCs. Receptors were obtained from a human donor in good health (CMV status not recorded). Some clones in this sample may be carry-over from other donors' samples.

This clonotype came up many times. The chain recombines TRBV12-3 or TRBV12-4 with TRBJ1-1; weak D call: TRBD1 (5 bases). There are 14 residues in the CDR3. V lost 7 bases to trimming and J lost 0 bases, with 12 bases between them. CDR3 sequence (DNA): TGTGCCAGCATCCCAGACAGAATGAACACTGAAGCTTTCTTT. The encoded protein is CASIPDRMNTEAFF.

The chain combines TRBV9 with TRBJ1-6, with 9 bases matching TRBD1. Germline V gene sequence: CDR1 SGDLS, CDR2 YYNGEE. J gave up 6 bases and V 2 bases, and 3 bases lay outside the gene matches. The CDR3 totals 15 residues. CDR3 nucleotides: TGTGCCAGCAGCGTTGGGGGACAGGGTAATTCACCCCTCCACTTT. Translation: CASSVGGQGNSPLHF.

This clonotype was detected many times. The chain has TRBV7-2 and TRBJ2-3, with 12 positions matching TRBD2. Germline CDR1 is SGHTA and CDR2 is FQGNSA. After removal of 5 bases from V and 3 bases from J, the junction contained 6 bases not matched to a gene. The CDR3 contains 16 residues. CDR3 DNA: TGTGCCAGCAGCCTCTTAGGACTAGCGGGGACAGATACGCAGTATTTT. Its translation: CASSLLGLAGTDTQYF.

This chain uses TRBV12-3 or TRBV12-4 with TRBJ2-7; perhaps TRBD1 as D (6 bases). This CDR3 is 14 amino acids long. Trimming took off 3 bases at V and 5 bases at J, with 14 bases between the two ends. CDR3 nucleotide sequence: TGTGCCAGCAGTTTCCAGGGGAATGGGGACGAGCAGTACTTC. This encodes CASSFQGNGDEQYF.

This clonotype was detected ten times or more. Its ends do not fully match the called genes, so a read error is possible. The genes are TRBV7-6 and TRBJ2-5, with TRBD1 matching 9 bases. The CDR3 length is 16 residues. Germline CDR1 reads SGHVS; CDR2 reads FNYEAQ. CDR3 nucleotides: TGTGCTAGCAGCTTAGCGCCCGGGACAGGGAAGGAGACCCAGTACTTC. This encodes CASSLAPGTGKETQYF.

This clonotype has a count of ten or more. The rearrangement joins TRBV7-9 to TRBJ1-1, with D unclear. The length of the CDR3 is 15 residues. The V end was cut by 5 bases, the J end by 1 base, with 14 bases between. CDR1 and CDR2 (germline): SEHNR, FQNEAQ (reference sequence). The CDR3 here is CASSTPGRRNTEAFF. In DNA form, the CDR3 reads TGTGCCAGCAGCACCCCGGGCCGAAGGAACACTGAAGCTTTCTTT.

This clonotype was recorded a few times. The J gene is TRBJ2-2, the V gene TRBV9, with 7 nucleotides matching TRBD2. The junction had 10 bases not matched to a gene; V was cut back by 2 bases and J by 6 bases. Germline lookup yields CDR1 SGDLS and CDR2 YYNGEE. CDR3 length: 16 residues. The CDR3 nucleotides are TGTGCCAGCAGCGTCCCCTCCGCGGGGGAGGCCGGGGAGCTGTTTTTT. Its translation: CASSVPSAGEAGELFF.

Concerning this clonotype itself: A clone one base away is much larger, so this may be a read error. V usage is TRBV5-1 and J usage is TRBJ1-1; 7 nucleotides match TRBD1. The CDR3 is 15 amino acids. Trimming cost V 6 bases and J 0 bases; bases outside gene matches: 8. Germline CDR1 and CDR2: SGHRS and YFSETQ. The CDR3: CASNPEQGMNTEAFF. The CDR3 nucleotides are TGCGCCAGCAACCCGGAACAGGGGATGAACACTGAAGCTTTCTTT.

The CDR3 sequence is CASGQVGLAGEETQYF. As DNA, the CDR3 is TGTGCCAGCGGCCAAGTAGGACTAGCGGGAGAAGAGACCCAGTACTTC. The chain links TRBV11-1 to TRBJ2-5, with 13 bases that match TRBD2. J lost 3 bases, V lost 8 bases, and 9 bases had no gene match. CDR3 length: 16 residues. The germline gives CDR1 SGHAT, CDR2 FQDESV (reference sequence).

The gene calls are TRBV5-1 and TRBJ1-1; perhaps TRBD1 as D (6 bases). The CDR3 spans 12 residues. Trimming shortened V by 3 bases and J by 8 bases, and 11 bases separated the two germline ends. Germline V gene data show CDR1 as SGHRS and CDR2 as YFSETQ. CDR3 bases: TGCGCCAGCAGCTGGAGACAGGACGAAGCTTTCTTT. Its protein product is CASSWRQDEAFF.

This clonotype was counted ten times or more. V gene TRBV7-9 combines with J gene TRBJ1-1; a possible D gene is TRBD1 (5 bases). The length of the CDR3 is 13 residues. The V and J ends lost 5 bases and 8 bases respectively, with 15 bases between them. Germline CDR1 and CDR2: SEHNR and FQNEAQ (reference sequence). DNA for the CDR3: TGTGCCAGCAGCCCCCCTCGACAGCAAGAAGCTTTCTTT. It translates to CASSPPRQQEAFF.

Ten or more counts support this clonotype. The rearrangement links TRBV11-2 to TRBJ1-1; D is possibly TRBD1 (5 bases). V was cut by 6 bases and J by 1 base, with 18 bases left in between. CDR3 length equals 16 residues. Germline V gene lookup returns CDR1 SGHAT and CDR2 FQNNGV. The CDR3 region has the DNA TGTGCCAGCAGACCCTGGGGACGACGAAAGAACACTGAAGCTTTCTTT. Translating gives CASRPWGRRKNTEAFF. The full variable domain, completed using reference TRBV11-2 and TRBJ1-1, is EAGVAQSPRYKIIEKRQSVAFWCNPISGHATLYWYQQILGQGPKLLIQFQNNGVVDDSQLPKDRFSAERLKGVDSTLKIQPAKLEDSAVYLCASRPWGRRKNTEAFFGQGTRLTVV.

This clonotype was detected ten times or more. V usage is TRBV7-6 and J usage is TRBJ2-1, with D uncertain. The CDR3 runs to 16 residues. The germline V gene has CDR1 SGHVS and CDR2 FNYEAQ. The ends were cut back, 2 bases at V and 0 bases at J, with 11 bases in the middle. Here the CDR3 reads CASSLQVLHSYNEQFF. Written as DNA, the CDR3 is TGTGCCAGCAGCTTACAAGTCCTCCACTCCTACAATGAGCAGTTCTTC. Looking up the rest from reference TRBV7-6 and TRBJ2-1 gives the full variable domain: GAGVSQSPRYKVTKRGQDVALRCDPISGHVSLYWYRQALGQGPEFLTYFNYEAQQDKSGLPNDRFSAERPEGSISTLTIQRTEQRDSAMYRCASSLQVLHSYNEQFFGPGTRLTVL.

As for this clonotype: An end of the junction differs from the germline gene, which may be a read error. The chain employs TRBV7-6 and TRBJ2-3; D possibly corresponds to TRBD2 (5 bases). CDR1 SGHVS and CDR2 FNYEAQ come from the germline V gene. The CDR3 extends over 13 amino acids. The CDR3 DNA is TGTGCCAGCGGGAGATTGAGCACAGATATGCAGTATTTT. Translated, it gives CASGRLSTDMQYF.

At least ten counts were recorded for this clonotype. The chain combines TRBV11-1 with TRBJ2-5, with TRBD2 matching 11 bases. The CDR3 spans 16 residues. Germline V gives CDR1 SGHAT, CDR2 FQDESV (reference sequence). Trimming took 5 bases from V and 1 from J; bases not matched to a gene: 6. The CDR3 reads CASSKTSGELQETQYF. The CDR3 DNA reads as TGTGCCAGCAGCAAGACTAGCGGGGAACTCCAAGAGACCCAGTACTTC.

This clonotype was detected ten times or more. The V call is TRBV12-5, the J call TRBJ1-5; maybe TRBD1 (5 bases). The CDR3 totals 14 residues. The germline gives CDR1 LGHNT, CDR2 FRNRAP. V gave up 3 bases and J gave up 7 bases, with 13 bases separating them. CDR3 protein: CASGFEPRGQPQHF. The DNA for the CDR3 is TGTGCTAGTGGTTTTGAGCCCCGGGGCCAGCCCCAGCATTTT.

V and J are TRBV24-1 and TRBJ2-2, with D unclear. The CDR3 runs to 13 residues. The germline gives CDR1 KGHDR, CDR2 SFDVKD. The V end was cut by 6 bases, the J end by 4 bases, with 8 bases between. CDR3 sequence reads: CATSPVLTGELFF. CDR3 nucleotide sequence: TGTGCCACCAGTCCCGTCCTCACCGGGGAGCTGTTTTTT.

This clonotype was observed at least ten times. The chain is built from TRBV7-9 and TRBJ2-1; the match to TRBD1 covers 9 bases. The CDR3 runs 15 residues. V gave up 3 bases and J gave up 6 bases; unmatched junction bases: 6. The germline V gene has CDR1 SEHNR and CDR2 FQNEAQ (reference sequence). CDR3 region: CASSFVQGAANEQFF. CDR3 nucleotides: TGTGCCAGCAGCTTTGTACAGGGGGCGGCCAATGAGCAGTTCTTC.

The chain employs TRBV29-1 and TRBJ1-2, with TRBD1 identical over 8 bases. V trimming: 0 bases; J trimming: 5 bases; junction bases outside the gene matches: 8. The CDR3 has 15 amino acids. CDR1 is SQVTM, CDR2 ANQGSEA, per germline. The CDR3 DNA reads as TGCAGCGTTGAAGACTCGGACAGGGAACGGTATGGCTACACCTTC. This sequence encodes CSVEDSDRERYGYTF.

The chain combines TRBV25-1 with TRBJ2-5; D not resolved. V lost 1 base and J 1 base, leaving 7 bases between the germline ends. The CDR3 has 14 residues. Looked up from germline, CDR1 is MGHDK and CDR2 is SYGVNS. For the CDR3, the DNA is TGTGCCAGCAGTGAATCCGGGCCCCAAGAGACCCAGTACTTC. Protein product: CASSESGPQETQYF.

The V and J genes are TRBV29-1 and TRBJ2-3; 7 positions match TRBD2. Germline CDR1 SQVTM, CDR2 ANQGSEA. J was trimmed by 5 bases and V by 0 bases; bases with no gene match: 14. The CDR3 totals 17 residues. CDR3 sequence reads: CSVEETTGGGRLDTQYF. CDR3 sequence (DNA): TGCAGCGTTGAAGAGACCACGGGTGGCGGGAGACTAGATACGCAGTATTTT.

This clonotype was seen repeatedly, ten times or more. CDR3 DNA: TGTGCCAGCCTCAGGGAGGGGAACACTGAAGCTTTCTTT. Encoded protein: CASLREGNTEAFF. J is TRBJ1-1 and V is TRBV27; maybe TRBD1 (5 bases). The CDR3 length is 13 residues. V dropped 8 bases and J dropped 1 base, with 11 bases sitting between them. Germline V lookup: CDR1 MNHEY, CDR2 SMNVEV (reference sequence).

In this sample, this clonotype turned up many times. CDR3 bases: TGTGCCAGCAGCCAAGCCCGGACAGGGCAGAACACTGAAGCTTTCTTT. Protein sequence: CASSQARTGQNTEAFF. This chain uses TRBV14 with TRBJ1-1, with TRBD1 matching over 8 bases. The CDR3 extends over 16 amino acids. V dropped 1 base and J dropped 1; count of bases not matched to a gene: 5. CDR1 is SGHDN and CDR2 is FVKESK in the germline V gene.

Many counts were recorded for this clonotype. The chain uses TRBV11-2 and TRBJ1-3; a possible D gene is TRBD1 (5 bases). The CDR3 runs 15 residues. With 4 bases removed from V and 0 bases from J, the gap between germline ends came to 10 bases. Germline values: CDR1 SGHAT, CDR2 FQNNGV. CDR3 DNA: TGTGCCAGCAGCTCCACAGGATACTCTGGAAACACCATATATTTT. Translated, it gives CASSSTGYSGNTIYF.

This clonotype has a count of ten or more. CDR3 residues: CASRVARTLSTGELFF. DNA for the CDR3: TGTGCCAGCAGGGTTGCCAGGACTCTAAGCACCGGGGAGCTGTTTTTT. This chain uses TRBV7-9 with TRBJ2-2; maybe TRBD2 (5 bases). The germline CDR1 and CDR2 sequences are SEHNR and FQNEAQ (reference sequence). The CDR3 length is 16 residues. The V gene lost 6 bases and the J gene lost 4 bases, with 18 bases spanning the gap. Filled out from reference TRBV7-9 and TRBJ2-2, the complete variable domain reads DTGVSQNPRHKITKRGQNVTFRCDPISEHNRLYWYRQTLGQGPEFLTYFQNEAQLEKSRLLSDRFSAERPKGSFSTLEIQRTEQGDSAMYLCASRVARTLSTGELFFGEGSRLTVL.